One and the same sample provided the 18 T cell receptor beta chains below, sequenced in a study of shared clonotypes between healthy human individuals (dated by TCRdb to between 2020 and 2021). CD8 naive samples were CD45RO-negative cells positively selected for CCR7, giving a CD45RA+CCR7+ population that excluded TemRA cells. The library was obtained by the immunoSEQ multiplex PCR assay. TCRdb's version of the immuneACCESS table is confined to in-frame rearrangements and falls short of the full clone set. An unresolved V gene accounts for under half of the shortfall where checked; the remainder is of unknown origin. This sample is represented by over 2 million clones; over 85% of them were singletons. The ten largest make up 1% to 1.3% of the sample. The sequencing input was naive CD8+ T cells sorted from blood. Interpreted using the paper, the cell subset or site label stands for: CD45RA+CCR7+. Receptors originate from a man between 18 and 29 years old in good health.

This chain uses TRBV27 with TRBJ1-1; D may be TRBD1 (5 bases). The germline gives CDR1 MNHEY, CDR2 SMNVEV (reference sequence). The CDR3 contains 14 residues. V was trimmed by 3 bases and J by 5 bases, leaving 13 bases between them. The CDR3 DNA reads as TGTGCCAGCAGTTTCAGAGGGACCCAGACTGAAGCTTTCTTT. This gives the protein CASSFRGTQTEAFF.

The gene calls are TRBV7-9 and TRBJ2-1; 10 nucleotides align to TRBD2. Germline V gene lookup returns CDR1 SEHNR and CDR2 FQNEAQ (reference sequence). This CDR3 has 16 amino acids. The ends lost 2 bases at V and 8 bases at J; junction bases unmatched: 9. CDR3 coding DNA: TGTGCCAGCAGCTTATCGTCTAGCGGGAGTCGGGATGAGCAGTTCTTC. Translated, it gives CASSLSSSGSRDEQFF.

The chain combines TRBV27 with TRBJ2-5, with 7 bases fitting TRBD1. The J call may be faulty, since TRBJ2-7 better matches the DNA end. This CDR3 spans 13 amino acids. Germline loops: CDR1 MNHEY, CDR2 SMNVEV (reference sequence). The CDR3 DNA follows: TGTGCCAGCAGTATGGGACAGTCCTACGAGCAGTACTTC. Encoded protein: CASSMGQSYEQYF.

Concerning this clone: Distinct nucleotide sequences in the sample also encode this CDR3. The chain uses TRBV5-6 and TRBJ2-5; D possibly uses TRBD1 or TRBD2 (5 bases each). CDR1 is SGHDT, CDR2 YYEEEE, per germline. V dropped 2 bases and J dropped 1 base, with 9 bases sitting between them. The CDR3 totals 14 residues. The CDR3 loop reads CASSFGTGQETQYF. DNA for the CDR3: TGTGCCAGCAGCTTTGGGACGGGCCAAGAGACCCAGTACTTC. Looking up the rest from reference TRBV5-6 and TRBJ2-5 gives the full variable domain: DAGVTQSPTHLIKTRGQQVTLRCSPKSGHDTVSWYQQALGQGPQFIFQYYEEEERQRGNFPDRFSGHQFPNYSSELNVNALLLGDSALYLCASSFGTGQETQYFGPGTRLLVL.

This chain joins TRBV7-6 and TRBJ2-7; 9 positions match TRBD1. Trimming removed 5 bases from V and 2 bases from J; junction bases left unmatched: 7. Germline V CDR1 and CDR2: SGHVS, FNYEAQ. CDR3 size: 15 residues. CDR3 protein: CASSAGTGIAYEQYF. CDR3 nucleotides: TGTGCCAGCAGCGCCGGGACAGGGATCGCCTACGAGCAGTACTTC.

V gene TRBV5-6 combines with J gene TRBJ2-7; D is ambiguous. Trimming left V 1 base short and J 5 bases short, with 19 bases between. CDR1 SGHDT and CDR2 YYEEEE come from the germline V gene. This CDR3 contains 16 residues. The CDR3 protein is CASSLNPDPRVHEQYF. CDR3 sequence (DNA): TGTGCCAGCAGCTTGAACCCTGACCCTCGGGTACACGAGCAGTACTTC. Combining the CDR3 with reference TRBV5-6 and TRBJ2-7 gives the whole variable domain DAGVTQSPTHLIKTRGQQVTLRCSPKSGHDTVSWYQQALGQGPQFIFQYYEEEERQRGNFPDRFSGHQFPNYSSELNVNALLLGDSALYLCASSLNPDPRVHEQYFGPGTRLTVT.

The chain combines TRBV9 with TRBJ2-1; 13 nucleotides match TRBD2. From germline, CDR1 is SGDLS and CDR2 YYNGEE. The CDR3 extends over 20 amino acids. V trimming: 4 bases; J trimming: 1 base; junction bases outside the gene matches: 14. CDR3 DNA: TGTGCCAGCAGCACCCCGACAGGGAGGACTAGCGGGAGTTCCTACAATGAGCAGTTCTTC. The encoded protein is CASSTPTGRTSGSSYNEQFF.

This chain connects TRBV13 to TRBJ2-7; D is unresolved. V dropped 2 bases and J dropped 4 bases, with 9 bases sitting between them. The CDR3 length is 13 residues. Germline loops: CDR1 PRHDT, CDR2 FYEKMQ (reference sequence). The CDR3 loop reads CASSLTDGYEQYF. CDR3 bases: TGTGCCAGCAGCTTAACAGACGGTTACGAGCAGTACTTC.

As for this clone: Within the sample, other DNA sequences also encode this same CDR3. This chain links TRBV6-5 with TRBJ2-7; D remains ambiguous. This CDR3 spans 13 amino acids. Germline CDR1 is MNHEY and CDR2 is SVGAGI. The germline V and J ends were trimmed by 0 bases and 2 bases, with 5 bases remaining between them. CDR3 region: CASSYSSPYEQYF. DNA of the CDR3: TGTGCCAGCAGTTACTCTAGCCCCTACGAGCAGTACTTC.

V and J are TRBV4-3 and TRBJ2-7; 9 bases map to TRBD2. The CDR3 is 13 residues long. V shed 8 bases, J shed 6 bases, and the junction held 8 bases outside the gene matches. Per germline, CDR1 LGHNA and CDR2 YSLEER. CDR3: CASSMLAGVEQYF. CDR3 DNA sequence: TGCGCCAGCTCAATGTTAGCGGGAGTCGAGCAGTACTTC.

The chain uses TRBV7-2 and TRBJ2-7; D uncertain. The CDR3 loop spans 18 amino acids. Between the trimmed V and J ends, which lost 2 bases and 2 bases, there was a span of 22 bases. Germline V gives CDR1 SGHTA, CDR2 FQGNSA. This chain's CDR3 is CASSLRPGLGRTPYEQYF. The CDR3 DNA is TGTGCCAGCAGCTTAAGGCCCGGCCTGGGTCGAACCCCCTACGAGCAGTACTTC. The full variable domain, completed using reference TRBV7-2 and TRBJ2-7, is GAGVSQSPSNKVTEKGKDVELRCDPISGHTALYWYRQSLGQGLEFLIYFQGNSAPDKSGLPSDRFSAERTGGSVSTLTIQRTQQEDSAVYLCASSLRPGLGRTPYEQYFGPGTRLTVT.

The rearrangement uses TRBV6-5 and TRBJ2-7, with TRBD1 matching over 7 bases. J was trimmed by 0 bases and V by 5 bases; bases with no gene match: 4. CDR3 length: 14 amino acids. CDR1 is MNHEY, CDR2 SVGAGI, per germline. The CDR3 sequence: CASSGQAGSYEQYF. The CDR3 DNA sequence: TGTGCCAGCAGTGGACAGGCCGGCTCCTACGAGCAGTACTTC.

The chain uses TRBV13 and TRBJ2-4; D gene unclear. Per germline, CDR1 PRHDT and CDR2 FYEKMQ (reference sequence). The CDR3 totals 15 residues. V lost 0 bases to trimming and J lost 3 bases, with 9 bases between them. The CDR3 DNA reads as TGTGCCAGCAGCTTAGGCCGTGGGCGCAAAAACATTCAGTACTTC. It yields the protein CASSLGRGRKNIQYF.

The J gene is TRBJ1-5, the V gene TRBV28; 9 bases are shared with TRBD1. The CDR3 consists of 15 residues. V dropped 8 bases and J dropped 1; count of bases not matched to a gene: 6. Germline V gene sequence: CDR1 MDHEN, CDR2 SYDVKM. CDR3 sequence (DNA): TGTGCCAGCGGCCCGGGACAGGGAAGCAATCAGCCCCAGCATTTT. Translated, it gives CASGPGQGSNQPQHF.

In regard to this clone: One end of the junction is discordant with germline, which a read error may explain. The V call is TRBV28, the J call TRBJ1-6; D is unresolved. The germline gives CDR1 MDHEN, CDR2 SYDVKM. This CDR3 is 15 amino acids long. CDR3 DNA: TGTGCCAGCAGTTTAGGCGGCAGTGGCACTTCACCCTTCCACTTT. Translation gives CASSLGGSGTSPFHF.

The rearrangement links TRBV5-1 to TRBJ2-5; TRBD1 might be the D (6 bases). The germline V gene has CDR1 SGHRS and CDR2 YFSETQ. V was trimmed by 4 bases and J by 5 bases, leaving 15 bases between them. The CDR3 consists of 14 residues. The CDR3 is CASSPGQSRETQYF. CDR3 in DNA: TGCGCCAGCAGCCCTGGACAGAGCCGGGAGACCCAGTACTTC.

The chain's CDR3 is CASTSGGESYNSPLHF. The DNA for the CDR3 is TGTGCCAGCACCTCAGGGGGGGAGTCCTATAATTCACCCCTCCACTTT. The V gene is TRBV13, the J gene TRBJ1-6; 7 bases match TRBD1. With V trimmed by 7 bases and J by 1 base, 7 bases remained unmatched. There are 16 residues in the CDR3. Germline V CDR1 and CDR2: PRHDT, FYEKMQ (reference sequence).

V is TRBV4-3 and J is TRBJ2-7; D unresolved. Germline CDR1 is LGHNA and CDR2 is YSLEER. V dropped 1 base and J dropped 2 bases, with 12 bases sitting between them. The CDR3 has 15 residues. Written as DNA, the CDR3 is TGCGCCAGCAGCCAAGTCCTCGACCATACCTACGAGCAGTACTTC. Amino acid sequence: CASSQVLDHTYEQYF.